This entry is about one T cell receptor (beta chain). What this receptor recognizes is not known. Qualities for individual bases were not recorded, and no much larger clone is one base off. This specimen belongs to a study of cytomegalovirus exposure and HLA in healthy donors (dated by TCRdb to the late 2010s). About the investigation overall: An earlier analysis of some 620 of the donors reported 276 Gb of sequence data and around 100 million unique TCR beta sequences obtained from about 200 million T cells. To decide whether each TCR beta V gene segment behaved as functional or pseudogenic, an earlier analysis of some 540 of the donors relied on high-throughput TCR beta sequencing. Among 350 to 400 genotyped donors of the cohort, an average of around 240,000 unique TCR beta nucleotide sequences were sequenced per donor, around 20% of them non-productive. To study patterns of TCR occurrence, a later analysis re-analyzed previously published TCR beta repertoires from 550 to 800 donors and added high-resolution HLA genotyping. Of the approximately 400 genotyped donors, over 70% fell in the genetic ancestry cluster associated with self-reported Caucasian donors. Class I and class II HLA loci were covered by the typing at four-digit resolution. Typing coverage varied by locus: roughly 620-640 donors for A, B, C, DRB1 and DQB1; roughly 520 for DQA1; some 610 for DPA1; around 490 for DPB1. The study was designed to test whether signatures of past pathogen exposure could be identified by cataloging public T cell receptors. Genome-wide SNP genotypes for about 65% of the 666 donors were used in a later genetic analysis, which treated that subset as a discovery cohort. Donor age, sex, ethnicity and CMV serostatus were collected together with the repertoire data. All discovery cohort repertoires had been generated on a single sequencing platform. High-throughput TCR immunosequencing, statistical association of individual TCRs with disease status, and machine learning were combined to predict cytomegalovirus infection status. Several DR-DQ haplotypes were treated as single units for association and clustering because of strong linkage in the cohort. Using immunosequencing, the study profiled T cell repertoires from 640 or so subjects and related those repertoires to cytomegalovirus serostatus. Around 320 gigabases of sequencing data and tens of millions of unique TCR sequences were included in an early release covering around 600 HLA-typed donors. The later analysis used no new phenotypic data to find candidate immune exposures, relying instead on TCR beta sequences and their occurrence across donors. Besides the first cohort of roughly 660 subjects, a separate validation cohort made up of roughly 130 different subjects was used. Overall study results and their limits: Most TCR sequences were observed very rarely across donors, whereas some public TCRs were present in many individuals. A further reported finding was that TCR beta sequences accurately predicted the HLA-A and HLA-B alleles for most subjects in the first cohort. In an earlier analysis of 587 of the donors, most TCR beta V segments appeared in productive rearrangements about 87% or about 30% of the time, broadly matching IMGT annotations. When HLA alleles, especially DR and DQ, strongly co-occurred, attributing TCR associations to individual alleles was difficult. The only immune exposure information available for the cohort was CMV serostatus. According to the authors, the approach could potentially be generalized to other disease states and immunological phenotypes. In a later genetic analysis, a missense DCLRE1C variant was associated with V-gene and J-gene trimming of TCR beta chains, and the association was replicated in an independent cohort. Because counts were too low, around 17 rarely observed V segments, including chromosome 9 orphons, were left out of the earlier analysis of 587 of the donors. A later analysis reported that several top co-occurrence clusters appeared linked to parvovirus B19, influenza, CMV and Epstein-Barr virus. Most CMV-associated TCR beta chains appeared to be HLA-restricted in a later analysis, and the HLA associations seemed to be driven largely by CMV exposure. According to a later genetic analysis, donors in an Asian-associated ancestry cluster had fewer N-insertions in productive TCRs than the approximately 670-donor mean. Three of the identified cytomegalovirus-associated TCR beta chains were confirmed in vitro to be specific for cytomegalovirus antigens. The study listed 164 TCR beta chains as associated with cytomegalovirus. Because HLA typing was missing for some donors at each locus, association tests included only the typed subset. Some IMGT-functional V segments, including TRBV6-2 and TRBV6-3, could not be told apart with the 87-base-pair reads, so those segments were excluded. Cytomegalovirus status was reported to be diagnosed by the classifier with high specificity and sensitivity in both the original and validation cohorts. A later analysis found that TCR association rates varied across HLA loci, with DRB1 alleles showing the most associated TCRs and HLA-C alleles the fewest. Roughly uniform sequencing depth across donors was assumed in presence/absence analyses, although this assumption may not hold. Correlated functional status among segregating V segments might reflect linkage disequilibrium, but an unknown experimental factor could not be ruled out. Specific HLA alleles were associated with 15,000 to 20,000 TCR beta sequences at a false discovery rate of 0.05 in a later analysis. This cohort had only TCR beta chains sequenced, and the lack of alpha or paired-chain data limited which features could be detected. In a later analysis, HLA-associated TCR beta chains showed more clonal expansion and lower generation probabilities than non-associated chains that were equally common. A cluster of highly shared sequence variants was judged likely to be a technical artifact of the sequencing pipeline.

For CDR1 and CDR2, the germline V gene (reference sequence) lists WNHNN and SYGVQD. The CDR3, cysteine through phenylalanine, is 15 amino acids long. Only the CDR3 DNA is retained, 45 bases long and in frame from the first base. Trimming accounts for 3 bases at V and 7 bases at J, while the number of junction bases matched to no gene is 6. Libraries were made using the immunoSEQ multiplex PCR assay. For the multiplex PCR, a mixture combining 60 forward primers for TCR Vbeta segments and 13 reverse primers for TCR Jbeta segments was used. The CDR3 region of rearranged TCR beta genes was amplified from genomic DNA with a multiplex PCR assay. The Illumina HiSeq System was used to sequence the amplified TCR beta libraries as 87-base-pair reads. Per the source publication's procedure: A later analysis counted about 82 million unique TCR beta chains across the 550 to 800 repertoires, and 9 million to 14 million of these chains were shared by at least two donors. Raw reads were error-corrected and collapsed into unique sequences by a nearest-neighbor algorithm in which closely related sequences were merged to remove PCR and sequencing errors. To assign V, D and J gene segments, CDR3 sequences were aligned to IMGT reference sequences. For a sequence to be retained, a match of at least six nucleotides to both a V gene segment and a J gene segment was required. Rearrangements were called productive when the CDR3 lacked stop codons and stayed in frame with V and J; all others were non-productive. Following IMGT convention, CDR3 was defined as the stretch from the second conserved V-encoded cysteine to the conserved J-encoded phenylalanine. The earlier analysis of approximately 500 of the donors excluded sequences that lacked an unambiguous match to a single V gene segment. An earlier analysis of 450 to 650 of the donors called V segments functional above 56.7% productive rearrangements and segregating when the between-donor standard deviation exceeded 5%. A statistical classification framework was built for diagnosing cytomegalovirus status from the catalog of TCR beta chain sequences. In a later analysis, V and J genes were assigned by comparing TCR nucleotide sequences against IMGT/GENE-DB human TR gene sequences. The TCRdist pipeline was used in a later analysis to assign CDR3 sequences and most-parsimonious VDJ recombination scenarios. In a later analysis, each TCR beta chain was defined by its CDR3 amino acid sequence together with its V-gene family, and reads lacking a unique V-gene family were excluded. In a later analysis, around 650 highly shared, low-generation-probability nucleotide sequences were removed to address suspected cross-contamination and a sequencing artifact. A later analysis calculated a clonal expansion index for each public chain from normalized within-repertoire ranks of inferred template counts. Generation probabilities in a later analysis came from a VDJ recombination model fitted to out-of-frame rearrangements, and those results were checked against IGoR. In a later analysis, hypergeometric tests were used to score TCR-TCR, TCR-HLA and TCR-CMV co-occurrence, with a repertoire-size bias correction applied to TCR pairs. False discovery rates were estimated in a later analysis by permuting HLA or CMV assignments 20 times. In a later analysis, co-occurring TCRs were grouped with DBSCAN, and TCRdist sequence similarity was added when clustering was performed within HLA-allele-positive subsets. Repertoires with fewer than 30,000 or more than 120,000 public chains, plus five repertoires with anomalous nucleotide sharing, were excluded from co-occurrence clustering. TCRdb took this table from immuneACCESS and kept in-frame rearrangements with V and J called. Such tables lack part of the clones; where checked against another copy, unresolved V genes explain under half of the gap, and the rest is unexplained. V, J and clone size are those of that table, while D and trimming were read from the DNA. Counted in this sample were some 160,000 clones; 65% to 85% of them appeared once. Of the sample, 3.5% to 5.5% is held by the ten largest clones.

The cohort consisted of 666 healthy bone marrow donors. At the time of sampling, every cohort member was nominally healthy, though immune exposures that went unrecorded were likely present. The donor tested CMV seropositive and was one of the 289 seropositive cohort members. A peripheral blood sample was provided by each donor, and peripheral blood mononuclear cells were used for TCR beta sequencing. The Qiagen DNeasy Blood Extraction Kit was used to extract genomic DNA from the blood cell samples. This TCR came from a middle-aged woman in good health and CMV-seropositive. The sample taken for sequencing was PBMCs. Rearrangement joined TRBV10-1 to TRBJ1-6; TRBD1 matches 7 bases in the middle. The CDR3 loop reads CASSEKQGRNSPLHF. The nucleotide sequence reads TGCGCCAGCAGTGAAAAACAGGGGAGAAATTCACCCCTCCACTTT.